These T cell receptor beta chains were read from a single sample in a study of blood T cell repertoires in COVID-19. Sequencing used immunoSEQ multiplex PCR; TCRdb keeps in-frame clones, though not all of them. The table shows about 230,000 clones, with about 79% occurring only once. The sequenced sample was peripheral blood. The receptors stem from a middle-aged woman who had recovered from COVID-19. Both conserved end residues are part of each CDR3. D genes are given only for firm matches. Clone size is given for some rows only: seen once, a few or many times, or a class if the clone is expanded.

CDR3 DNA: TGTGCCAGCAGACTAGCGGGGGGGAATGAGCAGTTCTTC
CDR3 protein: CASRLAGGNEQFF
J gene: TRBJ2-1
clone size: NA
V gene: TRBV6-5
D gene: TRBD2

CDR3 DNA: TGTGCCAGCAGCGTAGGGGGGCTTCTGAACACCGGGGAGCTGTTTTTT
CDR3 protein: CASSVGGLLNTGELFF
J gene: TRBJ2-2
clone size: NA
V gene: TRBV9
D gene: NA

CDR3 DNA: TGCAGCTCAAAAGGGGGGGGATACTCCTACAATGAGCAGTTCTTC
CDR3 protein: CSSKGGGYSYNEQFF
J gene: TRBJ2-1
clone size: NA
V gene: TRBV29-1
D gene: NA

CDR3 DNA: TGTGCCAGCAGCCCCACCCGGGAAGATCAGCCCCAGCATTTT
CDR3 protein: CASSPTREDQPQHF
J gene: TRBJ1-5
clone size: NA
V gene: TRBV2
D gene: NA

CDR3 DNA: TGTGCCAGCAGTTCCGACAGGGGCGGGCAGCCCCAGCATTTT
CDR3 protein: CASSSDRGGQPQHF
J gene: TRBJ1-5
clone size: NA
V gene: TRBV28
D gene: TRBD1

CDR3 DNA: TGTGCCAGCAGCGAGTTGGCGGGGGGCCTTATCACAGATACGCAGTATTTT
CDR3 protein: CASSELAGGLITDTQYF
J gene: TRBJ2-3
clone size: NA
V gene: TRBV7-9
D gene: TRBD2

CDR3 DNA: TGTGCCAGCAGCGTAGCGAACCCACTAGCGGGGGCTAGCGAAGATACGCAGTATTTT
CDR3 protein: CASSVANPLAGASEDTQYF
J gene: TRBJ2-3
clone size: NA
V gene: TRBV9
D gene: TRBD2

CDR3 DNA: TGTGCCAGCAGCTTTGGACAGGGGATCAATCAGCCCCAGCATTTT
CDR3 protein: CASSFGQGINQPQHF
J gene: TRBJ1-5
clone size: NA
V gene: TRBV5-6
D gene: TRBD1

CDR3 DNA: TGTGCCAGCCGCAACATCGGGGGGTATGGCTACACCTTC
CDR3 protein: CASRNIGGYGYTF
J gene: TRBJ1-2
clone size: NA
V gene: TRBV7-9
D gene: NA

CDR3 DNA: TGTGCCAGCCGAAACAGGCAGAACACTGAAGCTTTCTTT
CDR3 protein: CASRNRQNTEAFF
J gene: TRBJ1-1
clone size: few
V gene: TRBV7-8
D gene: NA

CDR3 DNA: TGTGCCAGCAGCCGATCCGACAGCACTCAGCAGTACTTC
CDR3 protein: CASSRSDSTQQYF
J gene: TRBJ2-7
clone size: NA
V gene: TRBV6-2/TRBV6-3
D gene: NA

CDR3 DNA: TGTGCCAGTAGTAAAACGACAGGCACGCGCAATCAGCCCCAGCATTTT
CDR3 protein: CASSKTTGTRNQPQHF
J gene: TRBJ1-5
clone size: NA
V gene: TRBV19
D gene: NA

CDR3 DNA: TGTGCCAGCAGTTATCAGGGGGCTCGTGGCTACACCTTC
CDR3 protein: CASSYQGARGYTF
J gene: TRBJ1-2
clone size: few
V gene: TRBV6-6
D gene: TRBD1

CDR3 DNA: TGTGCCAGCAGCTACTCCGGGACTCGGGACCAGGCTTTCTTT
CDR3 protein: CASSYSGTRDQAFF
J gene: TRBJ1-1
clone size: NA
V gene: TRBV5-4
D gene: NA

CDR3 DNA: TGCGCCAGTACCGGGACTAGCTCGTCCGGGGAGCTGTTTTTT
CDR3 protein: CASTGTSSSGELFF
J gene: TRBJ2-2
clone size: NA
V gene: TRBV10-2
D gene: TRBD2

CDR3 DNA: TGTGCCAGCAGTGAAATTGCAGTAACCTATGGCTACACCTTC
CDR3 protein: CASSEIAVTYGYTF
J gene: TRBJ1-2
clone size: NA
V gene: TRBV2
D gene: NA

CDR3 DNA: TGCGCCAGCAGCTTGGAAGCCCCAATCGCTGGAAACACCATATATTTT
CDR3 protein: CASSLEAPIAGNTIYF
J gene: TRBJ1-3
clone size: NA
V gene: TRBV5-1
D gene: NA

CDR3 DNA: TGCGCCAGCAGCCTGCAGGGTATCGTTAATGAAAAACTGTTTTTT
CDR3 protein: CASSLQGIVNEKLFF
J gene: TRBJ1-4
clone size: NA
V gene: TRBV5-1
D gene: NA

CDR3 DNA: TGTGCCTGGAGTGAGGGGGTCTATGGCTACACCTTC
CDR3 protein: CAWSEGVYGYTF
J gene: TRBJ1-2
clone size: NA
V gene: TRBV30
D gene: NA

CDR3 DNA: TGTGCCAGCTCAGGTTGGGCAGGGTCAGAGACCCAGTACTTC
CDR3 protein: CASSGWAGSETQYF
J gene: TRBJ2-5
clone size: NA
V gene: TRBV18
D gene: NA

CDR3 DNA: TGTGCCAGCAGCCAAGACCCGGACCTCGCCGAGGGCAACTCTGGAAACACCATATATTTT
CDR3 protein: CASSQDPDLAEGNSGNTIYF
J gene: TRBJ1-3
clone size: few
V gene: TRBV3-1/TRBV3-2
D gene: NA

CDR3 DNA: TGTGCCAGCAGCGTACAGGGGGTTCCGAACACCGGGGAGCTGTTTTTT
CDR3 protein: CASSVQGVPNTGELFF
J gene: TRBJ2-2
clone size: NA
V gene: TRBV9
D gene: TRBD1

CDR3 DNA: TGTGCCAGCTCACCAAGCGGAGGGGCTGGGGCAGATACGCAGTATTTT
CDR3 protein: CASSPSGGAGADTQYF
J gene: TRBJ2-3
clone size: once
V gene: TRBV18
D gene: NA

CDR3 DNA: TGTGCCAGCACCGGAGGGACTTTTTCACCCCTCCACTTT
CDR3 protein: CASTGGTFSPLHF
J gene: TRBJ1-6
clone size: NA
V gene: TRBV28
D gene: NA

CDR3 DNA: TGTGCCAGTAGTGAACAGGGTCACTCTGGAAACACCATATATTTT
CDR3 protein: CASSEQGHSGNTIYF
J gene: TRBJ1-3
clone size: NA
V gene: TRBV19
D gene: NA

CDR3 DNA: TGTGCCAGCAGCACCGGGACTAGCGGGTACGAGCAGTACTTC
CDR3 protein: CASSTGTSGYEQYF
J gene: TRBJ2-7
clone size: NA
V gene: TRBV6-2/TRBV6-3
D gene: TRBD2

CDR3 DNA: TGTGCCAGCGGGGACAGGGGACCCTTGGATGAGCAGTTCTTC
CDR3 protein: CASGDRGPLDEQFF
J gene: TRBJ2-1
clone size: NA
V gene: TRBV6-5
D gene: TRBD1

CDR3 DNA: TGTGCCAGCAGTCCCCGGCAGACTCATGGCTACACCTTC
CDR3 protein: CASSPRQTHGYTF
J gene: TRBJ1-2
clone size: NA
V gene: TRBV6-5
D gene: NA

CDR3 DNA: TGTGCCAGCAGGGACACTACCGGGGAGCTGTTTTTT
CDR3 protein: CASRDTTGELFF
J gene: TRBJ2-2
clone size: NA
V gene: TRBV12-3/TRBV12-4
D gene: NA

CDR3 DNA: TGTGCCAGCAGTGAACAATTGAGCACAGATACGCAGTATTTT
CDR3 protein: CASSEQLSTDTQYF
J gene: TRBJ2-3
clone size: NA
V gene: TRBV25-1
D gene: NA

CDR3 DNA: TGTGCCAGCAGTTACTTCGGGAACACTGAAGCTTTCTTT
CDR3 protein: CASSYFGNTEAFF
J gene: TRBJ1-1
clone size: NA
V gene: TRBV6-2/TRBV6-3
D gene: NA

CDR3 DNA: TGTGCCAGCAGCGCTCGGACTCTTCAAGAGACCCAGTACTTC
CDR3 protein: CASSARTLQETQYF
J gene: TRBJ2-5
clone size: few
V gene: TRBV5-4
D gene: NA

CDR3 DNA: TGTGCCAGCAGTAGCAGGGAACCGAACACTGAAGCTTTCTTT
CDR3 protein: CASSSREPNTEAFF
J gene: TRBJ1-1
clone size: NA
V gene: TRBV5-4
D gene: NA